A selection of T cell receptor beta chains follows, all from one sample in a study of shared clonotypes between healthy human individuals. Here immunoSEQ multiplex PCR was the method, and the copy in TCRdb shows in-frame clones only, minus some. The sample consists of roughly 2.4 million clones, approximately 95% of them appearing once. Specimen: naive CD4+ T cells sorted from blood. These receptors were obtained from a young man in good health. Both conserved end residues are part of each CDR3. The D gene is left open where the match is weak. Size is stated for part of the rows, as once, few or many counts, or as a class when the clone is expanded.

once,TRBJ1-2,TRBV11-2,TRBD1,CASSLSTGGIYGYTF,TGTGCCAGCAGCTTATCGACAGGGGGCATCTATGGCTACACCTTC
NA,TRBJ2-3,TRBV5-1,NA,CASSFTGTTDTQYF,TGCGCCAGCAGCTTTACAGGAACCACAGATACGCAGTATTTT
once,TRBJ2-7,TRBV4-3,NA,CASSPFLTGPYEQYF,TGCGCCAGCAGCCCCTTTCTGACAGGTCCCTACGAGCAGTACTTC
NA,TRBJ2-2,TRBV7-9,TRBD1,CASSRTGGTGELFF,TGTGCCAGCAGCCGGACAGGGGGTACCGGGGAGCTGTTTTTT
NA,TRBJ2-7,TRBV19,TRBD1,CASSSVYVDRGHYEQYF,TGTGCCAGTAGCTCCGTTTATGTGGACAGGGGGCACTACGAGCAGTACTTC
NA,TRBJ2-7,TRBV5-1,NA,CASSLVAYEQYF,TGCGCCAGCAGCTTGGTAGCCTACGAGCAGTACTTC
NA,TRBJ2-7,TRBV10-3,NA,CAISQSLGPSSYEQYF,TGTGCCATCAGTCAGAGTTTGGGCCCGAGCTCCTACGAGCAGTACTTC
NA,TRBJ2-5,TRBV29-1,NA,CSAERPARGDQYF,TGCAGCGCCGAACGTCCGGCGAGGGGGGACCAGTACTTC
NA,TRBJ2-5,TRBV18,NA,CASSPLTGGKETQYF,TGTGCCAGCTCACCCCTGACAGGAGGGAAGGAGACCCAGTACTTC
NA,TRBJ2-5,TRBV7-3,TRBD2,CASSLGQRGMEETQYF,TGTGCCAGCAGCTTAGGGCAGCGGGGGATGGAGGAGACCCAGTACTTC
NA,TRBJ1-6,TRBV11-1,NA,CASSPISSYNSPLHF,TGTGCCAGCAGCCCTATTAGCTCCTATAATTCACCCCTCCACTTT